Listed below are T cell receptor beta chains from one sample, sequenced in a study of blood T cell repertoires in COVID-19. The protocol was immunoSEQ multiplex PCR, while the TCRdb copy is restricted to in-frame clones and leaves out a portion. Here the sample spans about 260,000 clones, around 80% being singletons. Specimen: PBMCs or T cells enriched from blood (not recorded which). These receptors were obtained from a man under 40 with acute COVID-19. Each CDR3 is given without its conserved first and last residue. A D gene is named only where the DNA matches it firmly. Only some rows state a clone size, as once, few, many or a class for expanded clones.

TRBV28,-,-,TRBJ1-4,ASRGSGQGGEKLF
TRBV2,TRBD2,-,TRBJ2-1,ATGLAEINEQF
TRBV14,-,-,TRBJ2-1,ASSQRRTQHAWGDEQF
TRBV24-1,TRBD2,-,TRBJ2-3,ATSTSGDVSTDTQY
TRBV5-5,-,-,TRBJ1-5,ASSLSGVGNQPQH
TRBV15,TRBD1,few,TRBJ2-2,ATSRDPGQGASGELF
TRBV4-1,-,-,TRBJ1-1,ASSQDARYTEAF
TRBV13,-,once,TRBJ1-2,ASSIAARPTNYGYT
TRBV2,TRBD1,few,TRBJ1-2,ASFDRGWTYGYT
TRBV7-9,-,-,TRBJ2-5,ASSLPVETQY
TRBV21-1,-,once,TRBJ2-1,ASSKGGRQGRPYNEQF
TRBV6-5,TRBD1,-,TRBJ1-5,ASSSIAGGQPQH
TRBV7-9,-,-,TRBJ1-2,ASSLETRYGYT
TRBV5-1,TRBD2,-,TRBJ2-3,ASSYRLAGPSSYTQY
TRBV20-1,-,-,TRBJ1-3,SASESRNTIY
TRBV5-4,-,-,TRBJ1-2,ASSLSLRSGYT
TRBV20-1,-,-,TRBJ2-1,SARAGYEQF
TRBV5-1,-,-,TRBJ1-1,ASNNPQTDREAF
TRBV10-3,-,-,TRBJ1-2,AISGVDVGYT
TRBV18,-,-,TRBJ2-1,ASSPQEGIYNEQF
TRBV30,-,-,TRBJ1-2,AWSVGQVYGYT
TRBV10-2,-,-,TRBJ2-5,ASSESGRDQETQY
TRBV6-4,TRBD1,-,TRBJ2-3,ASSGDRGDTQY
TRBV12-3/TRBV12-4,TRBD1,-,TRBJ2-5,ASSPDREETQY
TRBV19,-,-,TRBJ1-1,ASSIGGQYTEAF
TRBV7-6,TRBD2,-,TRBJ2-1,ASSLGTSGDHEQF
TRBV19,-,-,TRBJ1-2,ASSMPVYGYT
TRBV20-1,-,-,TRBJ1-2,SASPGGGYT
TRBV2,-,-,TRBJ1-4,ASSLEAENEKLF
TRBV7-2,-,few,TRBJ1-4,ASSPQPAANEKLF
TRBV27,-,once,TRBJ1-6,ASSPYGLSYNSPLH